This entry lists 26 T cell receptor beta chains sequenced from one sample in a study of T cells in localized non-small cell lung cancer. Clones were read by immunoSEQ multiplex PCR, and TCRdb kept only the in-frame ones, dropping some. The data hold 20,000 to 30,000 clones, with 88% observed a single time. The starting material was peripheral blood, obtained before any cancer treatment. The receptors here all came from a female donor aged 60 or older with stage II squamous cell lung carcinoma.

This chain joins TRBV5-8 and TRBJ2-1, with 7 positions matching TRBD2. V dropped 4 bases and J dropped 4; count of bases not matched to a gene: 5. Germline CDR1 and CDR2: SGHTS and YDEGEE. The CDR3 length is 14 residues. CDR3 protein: CASSGLVLYNEQFF. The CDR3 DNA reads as TGTGCCAGCAGCGGACTAGTACTTTACAATGAGCAGTTCTTC.

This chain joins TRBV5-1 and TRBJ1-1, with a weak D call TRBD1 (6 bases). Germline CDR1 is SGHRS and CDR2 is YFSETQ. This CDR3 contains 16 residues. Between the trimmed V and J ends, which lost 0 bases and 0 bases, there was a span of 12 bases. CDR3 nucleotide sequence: TGCGCCAGCAGCTTGGGTGCAGGGGAAATGAACACTGAAGCTTTCTTT. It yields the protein CASSLGAGEMNTEAFF.

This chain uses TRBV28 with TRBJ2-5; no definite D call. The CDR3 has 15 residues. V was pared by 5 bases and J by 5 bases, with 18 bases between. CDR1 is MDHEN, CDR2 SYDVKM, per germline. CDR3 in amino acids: CASSPNRVAGETQYF. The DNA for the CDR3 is TGTGCCAGCAGTCCCAACCGTGTGGCAGGCGAGACCCAGTACTTC.

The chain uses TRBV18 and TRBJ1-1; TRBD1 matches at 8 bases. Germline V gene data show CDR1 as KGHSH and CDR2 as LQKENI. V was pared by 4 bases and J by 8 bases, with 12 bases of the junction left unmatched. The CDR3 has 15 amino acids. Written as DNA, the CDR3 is TGTGCCAGCTCACTTGAAACCCGGGACAGGTGGGAAGCTTTCTTT. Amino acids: CASSLETRDRWEAFF.

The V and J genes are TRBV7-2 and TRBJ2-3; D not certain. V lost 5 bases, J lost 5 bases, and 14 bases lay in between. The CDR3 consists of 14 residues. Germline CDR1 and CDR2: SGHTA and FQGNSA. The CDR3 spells CASSLDPQGDTQYF. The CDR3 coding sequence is TGTGCCAGCAGCCTGGACCCCCAAGGAGATACGCAGTATTTT.

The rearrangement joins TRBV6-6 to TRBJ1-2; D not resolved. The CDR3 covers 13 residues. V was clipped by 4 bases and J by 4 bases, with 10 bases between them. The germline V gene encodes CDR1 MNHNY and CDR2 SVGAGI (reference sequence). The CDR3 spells CASSLLGSYGYTF. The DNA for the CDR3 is TGTGCCAGCAGTTTACTCGGGAGCTATGGCTACACCTTC.

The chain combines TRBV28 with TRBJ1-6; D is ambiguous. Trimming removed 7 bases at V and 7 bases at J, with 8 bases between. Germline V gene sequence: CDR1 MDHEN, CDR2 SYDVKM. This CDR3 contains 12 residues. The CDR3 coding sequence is TGTGCCAGCACTAACATGAATTCACCCCTCCACTTT. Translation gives CASTNMNSPLHF.

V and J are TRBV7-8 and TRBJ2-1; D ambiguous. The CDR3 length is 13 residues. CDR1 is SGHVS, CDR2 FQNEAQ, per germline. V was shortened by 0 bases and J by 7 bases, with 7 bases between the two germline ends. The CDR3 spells CASSLAGLNEQFF. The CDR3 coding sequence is TGTGCCAGCAGCTTAGCGGGATTGAATGAGCAGTTCTTC.

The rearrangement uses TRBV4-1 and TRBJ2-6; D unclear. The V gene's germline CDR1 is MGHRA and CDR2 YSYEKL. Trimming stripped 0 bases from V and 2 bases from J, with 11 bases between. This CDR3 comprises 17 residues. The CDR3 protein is CASSQERIETGANVLTF. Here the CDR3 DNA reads TGCGCCAGCAGCCAAGAGAGGATTGAGACTGGGGCCAACGTCCTGACTTTC.

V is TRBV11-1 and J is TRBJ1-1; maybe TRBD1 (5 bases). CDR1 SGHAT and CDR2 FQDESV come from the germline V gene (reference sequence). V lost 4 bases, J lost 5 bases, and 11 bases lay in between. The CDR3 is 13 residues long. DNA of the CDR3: TGTGCCAGCAGCTGGGGCCGAGGGACTGAAGCTTTCTTT. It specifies CASSWGRGTEAFF.

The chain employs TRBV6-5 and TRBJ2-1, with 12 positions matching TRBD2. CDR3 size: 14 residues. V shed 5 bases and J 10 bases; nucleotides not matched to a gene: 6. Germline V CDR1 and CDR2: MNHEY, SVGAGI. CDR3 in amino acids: CASSPSGGAGEQFF. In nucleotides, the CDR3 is TGTGCCAGCAGTCCTAGCGGGGGGGCGGGGGAGCAGTTCTTC.

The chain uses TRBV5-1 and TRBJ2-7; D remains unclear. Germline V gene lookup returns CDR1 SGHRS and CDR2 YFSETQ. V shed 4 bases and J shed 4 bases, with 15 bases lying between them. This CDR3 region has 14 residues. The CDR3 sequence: CASSKSGAAYEQYF. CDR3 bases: TGCGCCAGCAGCAAATCAGGTGCAGCGTACGAGCAGTACTTC.

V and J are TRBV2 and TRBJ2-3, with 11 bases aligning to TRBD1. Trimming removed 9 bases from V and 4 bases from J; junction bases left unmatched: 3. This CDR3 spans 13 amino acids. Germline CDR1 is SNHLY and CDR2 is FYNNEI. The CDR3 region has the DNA TGTGCCAGTCGGACAGGGGGCGCAGATACGCAGTATTTT. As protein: CASRTGGADTQYF.

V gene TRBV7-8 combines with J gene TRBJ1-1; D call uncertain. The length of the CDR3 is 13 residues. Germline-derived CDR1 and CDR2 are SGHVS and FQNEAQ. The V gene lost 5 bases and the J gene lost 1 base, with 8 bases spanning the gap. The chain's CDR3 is CASSQYRNTEAFF. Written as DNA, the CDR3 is TGTGCCAGCAGCCAGTATAGGAACACTGAAGCTTTCTTT.

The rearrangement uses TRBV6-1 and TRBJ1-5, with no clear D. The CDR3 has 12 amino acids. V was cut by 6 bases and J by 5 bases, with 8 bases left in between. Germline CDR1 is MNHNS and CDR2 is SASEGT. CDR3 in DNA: TGTGCCAGCAGGGGCGGGGATCAGCCCCAGCATTTT. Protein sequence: CASRGGDQPQHF.

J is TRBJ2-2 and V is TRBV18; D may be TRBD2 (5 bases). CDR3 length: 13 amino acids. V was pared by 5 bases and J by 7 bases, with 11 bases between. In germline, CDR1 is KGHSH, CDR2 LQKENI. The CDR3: CASSTGLGGELFF. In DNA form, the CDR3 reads TGTGCCAGCTCAACCGGACTGGGCGGGGAGCTGTTTTTT.

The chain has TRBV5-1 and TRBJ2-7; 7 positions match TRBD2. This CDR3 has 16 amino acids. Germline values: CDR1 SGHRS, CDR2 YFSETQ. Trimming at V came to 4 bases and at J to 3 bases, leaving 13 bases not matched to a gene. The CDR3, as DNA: TGCGCCAGCAGCGTGGGAGCCGGGGGGTCCCGCTACGAGCAGTACTTC. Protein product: CASSVGAGGSRYEQYF.

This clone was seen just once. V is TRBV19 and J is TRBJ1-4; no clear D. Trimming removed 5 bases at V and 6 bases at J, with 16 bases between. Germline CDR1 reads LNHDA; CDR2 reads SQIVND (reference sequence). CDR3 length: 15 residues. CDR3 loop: CASSPQLWAYEKLFF. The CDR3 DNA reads TGTGCCAGTAGTCCTCAGCTTTGGGCTTATGAAAAACTGTTTTTT.

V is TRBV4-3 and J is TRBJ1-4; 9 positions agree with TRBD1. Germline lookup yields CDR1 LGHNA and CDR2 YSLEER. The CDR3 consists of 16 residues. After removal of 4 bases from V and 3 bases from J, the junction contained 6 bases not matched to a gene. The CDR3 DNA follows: TGCGCCAGCAGCCTACAGGGGGCGATACCTAATGAAAAACTGTTTTTT. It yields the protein CASSLQGAIPNEKLFF.

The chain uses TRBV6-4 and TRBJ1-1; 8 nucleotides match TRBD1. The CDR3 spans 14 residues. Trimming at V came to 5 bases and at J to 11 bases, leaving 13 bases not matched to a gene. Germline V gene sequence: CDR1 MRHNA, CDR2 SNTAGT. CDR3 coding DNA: TGTGCCAGCAGTATACAGGGGGAAGTATTAAATGCTTTCTTT. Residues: CASSIQGEVLNAFF.

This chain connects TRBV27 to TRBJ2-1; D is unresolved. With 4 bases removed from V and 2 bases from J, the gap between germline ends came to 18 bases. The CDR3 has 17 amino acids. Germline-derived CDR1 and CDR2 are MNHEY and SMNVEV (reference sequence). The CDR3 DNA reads TGTGCCAGCAGTTCTATACTGTCTCCGAAGGCCTACAATGAGCAGTTCTTC. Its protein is CASSSILSPKAYNEQFF.

CDR3 residues: CASSPPRRKGVGYEQYF. CDR3 in DNA: TGTGCCAGCAGTCCCCCCAGGAGAAAGGGAGTAGGCTACGAGCAGTACTTC. The chain has TRBV27 and TRBJ2-7; D might be TRBD2 (5 bases). The CDR3 sequence is 17 residues long. The ends were cut back, 5 bases at V and 3 bases at J, with 23 bases in the middle. The germline V gene has CDR1 MNHEY and CDR2 SMNVEV (reference sequence).

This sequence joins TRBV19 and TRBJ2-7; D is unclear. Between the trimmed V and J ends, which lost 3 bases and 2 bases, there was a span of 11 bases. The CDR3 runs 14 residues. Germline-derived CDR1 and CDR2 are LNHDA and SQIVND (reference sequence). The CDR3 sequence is CASSMRRNPYEQYF. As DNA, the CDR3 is TGTGCCAGTAGTATGAGGAGAAACCCCTACGAGCAGTACTTC.

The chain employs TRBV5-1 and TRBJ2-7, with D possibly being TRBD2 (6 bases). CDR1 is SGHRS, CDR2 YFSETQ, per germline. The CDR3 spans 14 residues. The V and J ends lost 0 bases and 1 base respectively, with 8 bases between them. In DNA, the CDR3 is TGCGCCAGCAGCTTGGTAGGGACTTCCTACGAGCAGTACTTC. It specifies CASSLVGTSYEQYF. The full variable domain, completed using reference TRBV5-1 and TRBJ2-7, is KAGVTQTPRYLIKTRGQQVTLSCSPISGHRSVSWYQQTPGQGLQFLFEYFSETQRNKGNFPGRFSGRQFSNSRSEMNVSTLELGDSALYLCASSLVGTSYEQYFGPGTRLTVT.

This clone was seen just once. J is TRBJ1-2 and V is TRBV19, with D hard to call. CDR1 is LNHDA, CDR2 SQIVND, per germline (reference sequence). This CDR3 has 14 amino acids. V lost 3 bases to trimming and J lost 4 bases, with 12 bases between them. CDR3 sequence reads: CASSMGHSVYGYTF. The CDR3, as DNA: TGTGCCAGTAGTATGGGTCATTCTGTCTATGGCTACACCTTC.

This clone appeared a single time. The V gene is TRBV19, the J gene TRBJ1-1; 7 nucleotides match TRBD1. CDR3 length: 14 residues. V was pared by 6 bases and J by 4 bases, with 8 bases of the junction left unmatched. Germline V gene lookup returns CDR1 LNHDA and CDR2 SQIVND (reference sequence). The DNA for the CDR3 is TGTGCCAGTAGCACTACAGGGGTGGGCACTGAAGCTTTCTTT. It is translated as CASSTTGVGTEAFF.